Following are 14 T cell receptor beta chains from one sample sequenced in a study of cytomegalovirus exposure and HLA in healthy donors. The PCR was carried out with 60 Vbeta primers and 13 Jbeta primers. TCRdb keeps only in-frame clones here, not all; method: immunoSEQ multiplex PCR. Among around 200,000 clones listed, approximately 84% were seen once. The sample was PBMCs. The receptors derive from a man aged 45-65 years in good health and CMV-seronegative.

This clone has a single count. This sequence joins TRBV9 and TRBJ1-1, with 7 bases identical to TRBD1. Germline assignment: CDR1 SGDLS and CDR2 YYNGEE. J gave up 3 bases and V 3 bases, and 11 bases lay outside the gene matches. The CDR3 is 16 residues long. CDR3 amino acids: CASSENHHTGDTEAFF. The CDR3 coding sequence is TGTGCCAGCAGCGAAAACCACCATACAGGGGACACTGAAGCTTTCTTT.

V usage is TRBV27 and J usage is TRBJ2-7; TRBD1 agrees at 10 bases. The CDR3 contains 15 residues. CDR1 and CDR2 from the germline V gene are MNHEY and SMNVEV (reference sequence). Trimming removed 6 bases from V and 1 base from J; junction bases left unmatched: 6. CDR3 bases: TGTGCCAGCAGCCCAGGGGGACAGGGGTCCTACGAGCAGTACTTC. Its translation: CASSPGGQGSYEQYF.

The J gene is TRBJ1-5, the V gene TRBV11-2, with 9 bases aligning to TRBD1. V lost 3 bases to trimming and J lost 4 bases; unmatched junction nucleotides: 1. This CDR3 region has 14 residues. The V gene's germline CDR1 is SGHAT and CDR2 FQNNGV. The DNA of the CDR3 is TGTGCCAGCAGCTTGACAGGGGGGAATCAGCCCCAGCATTTT. This encodes CASSLTGGNQPQHF.

The chain carries TRBV7-6 and TRBJ2-5; D possibly corresponds to TRBD1 (5 bases). The V gene lost 5 bases and the J gene lost 1 base, with 17 bases spanning the gap. The CDR3 runs to 16 residues. Germline lookup yields CDR1 SGHVS and CDR2 FNYEAQ. CDR3 DNA: TGTGCCAGCAGCAACAACGTGGGGCTACCCCAAGAGACCCAGTACTTC. Translated: CASSNNVGLPQETQYF.

This sequence joins TRBV11-1 and TRBJ2-1; 10 nucleotides match TRBD1. Germline CDR1 SGHAT, CDR2 FQDESV (reference sequence). The CDR3 runs to 15 residues. J gave up 6 bases and V 1 base, and 3 bases lay outside the gene matches. Written as DNA, the CDR3 is TGTGCCAGCAGCTTAGAGGGACAGGGGCGCAATGAGCAGTTCTTC. This sequence encodes CASSLEGQGRNEQFF. The full variable domain, with the rest looked up from reference TRBV11-1 and TRBJ2-1, is EAEVAQSPRYKITEKSQAVAFWCDPISGHATLYWYRQILGQGPELLVQFQDESVVDDSQLPKDRFSAERLKGVDSTLKIQPAELGDSAMYLCASSLEGQGRNEQFFGPGTRLTVL.

This chain links TRBV6-1 with TRBJ1-1; D remains unclear. CDR3 size: 11 residues. Per germline, CDR1 MNHNS and CDR2 SASEGT. The ends were cut back, 2 bases at V and 8 bases at J, with 6 bases in the middle. DNA for the CDR3: TGTGCCAGCAGTGAACGGTCGGAAGCTTTCTTT. This codes for CASSERSEAFF.

The count of this clone is one. The chain uses TRBV7-9 and TRBJ2-1; D remains unclear. Germline CDR1 SEHNR, CDR2 FQNEAQ (reference sequence). The V end lost 5 bases, the J end lost 7 bases, and 12 bases lay between the germline ends. CDR3 length: 13 amino acids. Written as DNA, the CDR3 is TGTGCCAGCAGCGCACTCCCGAGAAATGAGCAGTTCTTC. Its protein is CASSALPRNEQFF.

The chain recombines TRBV14 with TRBJ2-7, with 9 bases matching TRBD1. The CDR3 sequence is 14 residues long. Germline V gene data show CDR1 as SGHDN and CDR2 as FVKESK. The trim removed 4 bases at V and 4 bases at J, leaving 5 bases unmatched. This CDR3 reads CASSPGQGLYEQYF. The CDR3 region has the DNA TGTGCCAGCAGCCCGGGACAGGGTCTATACGAGCAGTACTTC.

This chain joins TRBV30 and TRBJ1-5, with D perhaps matching TRBD1 (5 bases). The length of the CDR3 is 14 residues. Trimming removed 1 base at V and 2 bases at J, with 9 bases between. CDR1 is GTSNPN, CDR2 SVGIG, per germline (reference sequence). The chain's CDR3 is CAWSAGVGNQPQHF. In DNA form, the CDR3 reads TGTGCCTGGAGTGCGGGGGTGGGCAATCAGCCCCAGCATTTT.

The V gene is TRBV7-9, the J gene TRBJ2-5, with D maybe TRBD2 (7 bases). CDR3 length equals 14 residues. The V and J ends lost 3 bases and 4 bases respectively, with 12 bases between them. Germline V lookup: CDR1 SEHNR, CDR2 FQNEAQ (reference sequence). CDR3 nucleotides: TGTGCCAGCAGCTTTCACAGGGAGGGAGAGACCCAGTACTTC. It specifies CASSFHREGETQYF.

This clone was observed a handful of times. The rearrangement uses TRBV6-5 and TRBJ1-2; D perhaps matches TRBD1 (6 bases). V lost 6 bases, J lost 1 base, and 15 bases lay in between. This CDR3 is built from 15 residues. Per the germline V gene, CDR1 is MNHEY and CDR2 is SVGAGI. The CDR3 DNA follows: TGTGCCAGCAGAGACGGACAAGGGGGTAACTATGGCTACACCTTC. It codes for CASRDGQGGNYGYTF.

The chain carries TRBV19 and TRBJ1-6, with 8 bases that match TRBD1. This CDR3 contains 16 residues. CDR1 is LNHDA, CDR2 SQIVND, per germline (reference sequence). V gave up 2 bases and J gave up 6 bases; unmatched junction bases: 6. The CDR3, as DNA: TGTGCCAGTAGTATAATGGGACAGGATACTAATTCACCCCTCCACTTT. Protein sequence: CASSIMGQDTNSPLHF.

This chain links TRBV4-1 with TRBJ1-2; D might be TRBD1 (6 bases). Germline V gene data show CDR1 as MGHRA and CDR2 as YSYEKL. This CDR3 comprises 17 residues. The V and J ends lost 3 bases and 3 bases respectively, with 20 bases between them. The CDR3 DNA reads as TGCGCCAGCAGCCATGAAATTTTGGGACACCCAGACTATGGCTACACCTTC. Protein: CASSHEILGHPDYGYTF.

This chain joins TRBV4-1 and TRBJ1-3; 9 bases line up with TRBD1. Germline lookup yields CDR1 MGHRA and CDR2 YSYEKL. This CDR3 is 15 amino acids long. Trimming removed 1 base from V and 4 bases from J; junction bases left unmatched: 2. CDR3 DNA: TGCGCCAGCAGCCAAGGGACAGGGGTCGGAAACACCATATATTTT. Translation: CASSQGTGVGNTIYF.